These 26 T cell receptor beta chains originate from one sample sequenced in a study of blood T cell repertoires in COVID-19. Method: immunoSEQ multiplex PCR; TCRdb's copy keeps in-frame clones and lacks some. The sample records 170,000 or so clones, about 87% being singletons. The sample taken for sequencing was peripheral blood. These receptor sequences come from a man aged 40-55 years with active or convalescent COVID-19.

This chain connects TRBV28 to TRBJ1-4; 10 positions match TRBD1. The CDR3 spans 14 residues. Germline V gene sequence: CDR1 MDHEN, CDR2 SYDVKM. V was pared by 9 bases and J by 7 bases, with 8 bases of the junction left unmatched. CDR3 sequence (DNA): TGTGCCAGTTCGCCGGGACAGGGGTTTGAAAAACTGTTTTTT. It specifies CASSPGQGFEKLFF. Using reference TRBV28 and TRBJ1-4 for the parts outside the CDR3, the full variable domain is DVKVTQSSRYLVKRTGEKVFLECVQDMDHENMFWYRQDPGLGLRLIYFSYDVKMKEKGDIPEGYSVSREKKERFSLILESASTNQTSMYLCASSPGQGFEKLFFGSGTQLSVL.

This clone was seen a few times. J is TRBJ1-6 and V is TRBV18; TRBD1 aligns across 11 bases. V trimming: 3 bases; J trimming: 10 bases; junction bases outside the gene matches: 2. Germline V gives CDR1 KGHSH, CDR2 LQKENI. This CDR3 comprises 14 residues. The CDR3 DNA reads as TGTGCCAGCTCACCGGGGACAGGGGGATCACCCCTCCACTTT. Translating it yields CASSPGTGGSPLHF.

The CDR3, as DNA: TGTGCCAGCAGAAGACAGGGAATGGTCACAGATACGCAGTATTTT. Protein: CASRRQGMVTDTQYF. The chain has TRBV6-5 and TRBJ2-3; 7 nucleotides match TRBD1. Germline V gives CDR1 MNHEY, CDR2 SVGAGI. V lost 6 bases to trimming and J lost 2 bases; unmatched junction nucleotides: 8. The CDR3 totals 15 residues.

V usage is TRBV23-1 and J usage is TRBJ1-5; D possibly corresponds to TRBD1 (5 bases). TRBV23-1 has ORF status, its function being uncertain. The CDR3 contains 14 residues. Trimming left V 0 bases short and J 5 bases short, with 8 bases between. The CDR3 DNA is TGCGCCAGCAGTCAATCCACAGGTGATCAGCCCCAGCATTTT. It yields the protein CASSQSTGDQPQHF.

The chain is built from TRBV10-3 and TRBJ2-4; 10 bases are a match to TRBD1. CDR1 is ENHRY and CDR2 is SYGVKD in the germline V gene. V dropped 6 bases and J dropped 9; count of bases not matched to a gene: 8. This CDR3 has 14 residues. The CDR3 nucleotides are TGTGCCATCAGAACCGGGACAGGGGATGGCATTCAGTACTTC. Encoded protein: CAIRTGTGDGIQYF.

The chain links TRBV30 to TRBJ2-2; a possible D gene is TRBD1 (6 bases). This CDR3 is 14 amino acids long. CDR1 and CDR2 (germline): GTSNPN, SVGIG (reference sequence). V dropped 5 bases and J dropped 7 bases, with 17 bases sitting between them. This CDR3 reads CAWEQGLAFGELFF. The CDR3 DNA reads as TGTGCCTGGGAACAGGGATTGGCTTTCGGGGAGCTGTTTTTT.

This clone appeared once. The chain links TRBV2 to TRBJ2-3, with D possibly TRBD1 on 5 matching bases. Germline assignment: CDR1 SNHLY and CDR2 FYNNEI. Trimming removed 6 bases at V and 4 bases at J, with 11 bases between. There are 13 residues in the CDR3. CDR3 sequence reads: CASRRTHSDTQYF. CDR3 bases: TGTGCCAGCAGGCGGACACACTCAGATACGCAGTATTTT.

The rearrangement links TRBV2 to TRBJ2-7; TRBD1 agrees at 9 bases. The CDR3 runs 16 residues. Germline V gene sequence: CDR1 SNHLY, CDR2 FYNNEI. Trimming took 6 bases from V and 2 from J; bases not matched to a gene: 11. CDR3 DNA: TGTGCCAGCAGCCCAATAGGACAGGGGCTAGCCTACGAGCAGTACTTC. This translates into CASSPIGQGLAYEQYF.

The chain is built from TRBV12-3 or TRBV12-4 and TRBJ2-7, with a possible D match to TRBD1 (5 bases). The length of the CDR3 is 11 residues. V lost 6 bases and J lost 7, with 10 bases in between. CDR3 region: CASSYRQEQYF. The CDR3 DNA reads as TGTGCCAGCAGCTACAGACAGGAGCAGTACTTC.

The chain uses TRBV10-3 and TRBJ1-1; D uncertain. The V and J ends lost 4 bases and 0 bases respectively, with 12 bases between them. Germline lookup yields CDR1 ENHRY and CDR2 SYGVKD. The CDR3 extends over 15 amino acids. The CDR3 nucleotides are TGTGCCATCAGTGGGCACGGAGGGATGAACACTGAAGCTTTCTTT. It encodes CAISGHGGMNTEAFF.

The CDR3 region has the DNA TGTGCCAGCAGCTTGGGGAGGGCGTCCTACGAGCAGTACTTC. Translating gives CASSLGRASYEQYF. The chain joins TRBV11-3 to TRBJ2-7, with 7 bases that match TRBD2. With V trimmed by 3 bases and J by 1 base, 3 bases remained unmatched. Germline CDR1 reads SGHNT; CDR2 reads YENEEA. The CDR3 loop spans 14 amino acids.

V usage is TRBV4-2 and J usage is TRBJ2-7; TRBD1 agrees at 9 bases. Germline loops: CDR1 LGHNA, CDR2 YNFKEQ. The CDR3 sequence is 16 residues long. With 3 bases clipped from V and 2 bases from J, the junction kept 8 bases outside the gene matches. The CDR3 nucleotides read TGTGCCAGCAGCCACCTATTTAGGACAGGGGCCTACGAGCAGTACTTC. Translating it yields CASSHLFRTGAYEQYF.

The rearrangement links TRBV4-2 to TRBJ2-2; D uncertain. CDR1 LGHNA and CDR2 YNFKEQ come from the germline V gene. CDR3 size: 14 residues. Trimming shortened V by 5 bases and J by 2 bases, and 9 bases separated the two germline ends. CDR3 residues: CASSTRLNTGELFF. The CDR3 nucleotides read TGTGCCAGCAGCACCCGACTCAACACCGGGGAGCTGTTTTTT.

This CDR3 reads CAISESRGQPQHF. CDR3 DNA sequence: TGTGCCATCAGTGAGTCAAGAGGACAGCCCCAGCATTTT. The V gene is TRBV10-3, the J gene TRBJ1-5; no clear D. Germline CDR1 is ENHRY and CDR2 is SYGVKD. V gave up 0 bases and J gave up 7 bases, with 7 bases separating them. The CDR3 runs 13 residues.

This sequence joins TRBV5-1 and TRBJ1-4; D gene uncertain. V was clipped by 3 bases and J by 4 bases, with 10 bases between them. The CDR3 runs to 14 residues. Germline lookup yields CDR1 SGHRS and CDR2 YFSETQ. CDR3 DNA: TGCGCCAGCAGCTCAGACGGACTTAATGAAAAACTGTTTTTT. Encoded protein: CASSSDGLNEKLFF.

The chain uses TRBV4-2 and TRBJ2-5; D gene unclear. Germline values: CDR1 LGHNA, CDR2 YNFKEQ. The CDR3 runs 16 residues. V was trimmed by 1 base and J by 2 bases, leaving 14 bases between them. The CDR3 region has the DNA TGTGCCAGCAGCCAAGCCCGAGGAACGGCGCAAGAGACCCAGTACTTC. Encoded protein: CASSQARGTAQETQYF.

The V and J genes are TRBV3-1 (or the pseudogene TRBV3-2) and TRBJ2-2; possibly TRBD1 for D (6 bases). This CDR3 spans 15 amino acids. The germline V gene has CDR1 LGHDT and CDR2 YNNKEL (reference sequence). V shed 5 bases and J shed 1 base, with 11 bases lying between them. The CDR3 sequence: CASSVMTGNTGELFF. CDR3 DNA: TGTGCCAGCAGCGTTATGACAGGGAACACCGGGGAGCTGTTTTTT.

This chain links TRBV6-5 with TRBJ1-3; TRBD1 matches 8 bases. The CDR3 is 15 residues long. The ends lost 2 bases at V and 0 bases at J; junction bases unmatched: 0. The germline V gene encodes CDR1 MNHEY and CDR2 SVGAGI. The CDR3 loop reads CASSYGTGSGNTIYF. The CDR3 DNA reads TGTGCCAGCAGTTACGGGACAGGCTCTGGAAACACCATATATTTT.

The rearrangement joins TRBV30 to TRBJ2-7; 7 nucleotides match TRBD1. Germline assignment: CDR1 GTSNPN and CDR2 SVGIG (reference sequence). Trimming removed 2 bases from V and 4 bases from J; junction bases left unmatched: 2. The CDR3 runs 12 residues. The CDR3 nucleotides read TGTGCCTGGAGTCGACAGGGTTACGAGCAGTACTTC. Translation gives CAWSRQGYEQYF. Looking up the rest from reference TRBV30 and TRBJ2-7 gives the full variable domain: SQTIHQWPATLVQPVGSPLSLECTVEGTSNPNLYWYRQAAGRGLQLLFYSVGIGQISSEVPQNLSASRPQDRQFILSSKKLLLSDSGFYLCAWSRQGYEQYFGPGTRLTVT.

This chain connects TRBV6-6 to TRBJ1-4; 9 nucleotides agree with TRBD1. CDR1 and CDR2 from the germline V gene are MNHNY and SVGAGI (reference sequence). Trimming at V came to 6 bases and at J to 8 bases, leaving 7 bases not matched to a gene. CDR3 size: 14 residues. CDR3 loop: CASRRTGVKEKLFF. The CDR3 DNA reads TGTGCCAGCAGGCGGACAGGGGTAAAGGAAAAACTGTTTTTT.

The chain employs TRBV19 and TRBJ1-4; D gene unclear. Between the trimmed V and J ends, which lost 5 bases and 5 bases, there was a span of 24 bases. Germline CDR1 LNHDA, CDR2 SQIVND (reference sequence). There are 18 residues in the CDR3. The CDR3 DNA sequence: TGTGCCAGTAGTCCCCATGGGAGTAATCGGTTGAGAAATGAAAAACTGTTTTTT. Translating gives CASSPHGSNRLRNEKLFF.

The CDR3 bases are TGTGCCAGCTCACCGCGACAGGAAACCTACAATGAGCAGTTCTTC. It codes for CASSPRQETYNEQFF. The gene calls are TRBV18 and TRBJ2-1; perhaps TRBD1 as D (6 bases). Deletions cut 3 bases from V and 2 bases from J, with 11 bases between. CDR3 size: 15 residues. The germline V gene encodes CDR1 KGHSH and CDR2 LQKENI.

The rearrangement uses TRBV6-5 and TRBJ2-5; no definite D call. The CDR3 loop spans 15 amino acids. CDR1 is MNHEY, CDR2 SVGAGI, per germline. V was shortened by 6 bases and J by 5 bases, with 19 bases between the two germline ends. This CDR3 reads CASRIASLHGETQYF. CDR3 DNA: TGTGCCAGCAGAATAGCTTCCCTTCATGGCGAGACCCAGTACTTC.

This clone has just one count. This chain uses TRBV28 with TRBJ1-1; the match to TRBD1 covers 7 bases. With V trimmed by 4 bases and J by 3 bases, 5 bases remained unmatched. Germline V gene data show CDR1 as MDHEN and CDR2 as SYDVKM. This CDR3 is built from 14 residues. The CDR3 loop is CASSYEGAYTEAFF. CDR3 bases: TGTGCCAGCAGTTACGAGGGGGCGTACACTGAAGCTTTCTTT.

J is TRBJ1-2 and V is TRBV2; weak D call: TRBD1 (5 bases). The germline V gene encodes CDR1 SNHLY and CDR2 FYNNEI. There are 14 residues in the CDR3. V lost 6 bases and J 0 bases, leaving 11 bases between the germline ends. The CDR3 sequence is CASSFRVTNYGYTF. In DNA, the CDR3 is TGTGCCAGCAGCTTCAGGGTAACTAACTATGGCTACACCTTC.

The rearrangement links TRBV15 to TRBJ2-2; possible D gene TRBD2, 6 bases. CDR1 is LNHNV and CDR2 is YYDKDF in the germline V gene (reference sequence). The CDR3 is 15 amino acids. V gave up 1 base and J gave up 5 bases, with 11 bases separating them. The CDR3, as DNA: TGTGCCACCAGCAGAGGATATAGCGGAACCGGGGAGCTGTTTTTT. Amino acids: CATSRGYSGTGELFF.